Shown below are 30 T cell receptor beta chains from a single sample sequenced in a study of cytomegalovirus exposure and HLA in healthy donors. The primer mix had 60 Vbeta and 13 Jbeta primers. Method: immunoSEQ multiplex PCR; TCRdb's copy keeps in-frame clones and lacks some. This sample yields 82,000 or so clones, of which about a tenth are seen a single time; about 25% belongs to the top ten. The sequenced sample was PBMCs. These receptors were taken from a man in his 60s in good health and CMV-seropositive.

This clone was observed a few times. The chain carries TRBV7-8 and TRBJ2-7; 12 positions agree with TRBD2. Germline V lookup: CDR1 SGHVS, CDR2 FQNEAQ. This CDR3 has 15 residues. Losses at the gene ends were 1 base for V and 2 bases for J; bases not matched to a gene: 0. Here the CDR3 DNA reads TGTGCCAGCAGCTTAGGACTAGCGGGGGCCTACGAGCAGTACGTC. This sequence encodes CASSLGLAGAYEQYV.

The chain joins TRBV7-6 to TRBJ1-2, with TRBD1 matching 11 bases. V was pared by 6 bases and J by 12 bases, with 9 bases of the junction left unmatched. Germline V gives CDR1 SGHVS, CDR2 FNYEAQ. The CDR3 is made up of 13 amino acids. DNA of the CDR3: TGTGCCAGCAGGGTACCGGGACAGGGGGTTCACACCTTC. It yields the protein CASRVPGQGVHTF.

This clone has only a few counts. The chain carries TRBV29-1 and TRBJ1-1, with D possibly being TRBD1 (5 bases). The CDR3 extends over 13 amino acids. CDR1 and CDR2 from the germline V gene are SQVTM and ANQGSEA. The V end lost 4 bases, the J end lost 3 bases, and 12 bases lay between the germline ends. The CDR3: CSVVAGKYTEAFF. As DNA, the CDR3 is TGCAGCGTTGTGGCAGGGAAATACACTGAAGCTTTCTTT.

This clone was recorded a few times. The V call is TRBV5-6, the J call TRBJ1-4; D is uncertain. There are 15 residues in the CDR3. Germline CDR1 SGHDT, CDR2 YYEEEE. The germline V and J ends were trimmed by 3 bases and 7 bases, with 16 bases remaining between them. The CDR3 bases are TGTGCCAGCAGCTCCCCCGAGGTAGGGAGTGAAAAACTGTTTTTT. It yields the protein CASSSPEVGSEKLFF.

The gene calls are TRBV28 and TRBJ2-7; 7 bases fit TRBD1. The length of the CDR3 is 15 residues. CDR1 MDHEN and CDR2 SYDVKM come from the germline V gene. The V segment lost 4 bases and the J segment 1 base; nucleotides outside the gene matches: 7. The CDR3 sequence is CASSSWGQYSYEQYF. The CDR3, as DNA: TGTGCCAGCAGTTCCTGGGGACAGTATTCCTACGAGCAGTACTTC.

The CDR3 is CASSQGRGNEQFF. CDR3 in DNA: TGCGCCAGCAGCCAAGGGAGAGGCAATGAGCAGTTCTTC. The rearrangement uses TRBV4-1 and TRBJ2-1; D unresolved. The CDR3 spans 13 residues. Trimming removed 1 base from V and 6 bases from J, with 7 bases in between. Per the germline V gene, CDR1 is MGHRA and CDR2 is YSYEKL.

This clone was seen more than once but under ten times. The rearrangement joins TRBV5-1 to TRBJ1-4; possibly TRBD1 for D (5 bases). The V end was cut by 2 bases, the J end by 4 bases, with 15 bases between. This CDR3 has 16 residues. Germline loops: CDR1 SGHRS, CDR2 YFSETQ. For the CDR3, the DNA is TGCGCCAGCAGCTTAGGTCCCGGGACTGGTAATGAAAAACTGTTTTTT. Protein: CASSLGPGTGNEKLFF.

This clone was observed a few times. This chain links TRBV29-1 with TRBJ1-2; 10 bases line up with TRBD1. Germline V gene lookup returns CDR1 SQVTM and CDR2 ANQGSEA. This CDR3 region has 13 residues. V was clipped by 5 bases and J by 7 bases; unmatched bases: 7. The CDR3 bases are TGCAGCGTTCGGACCGGGACAGGGGTTGGCTACACCTTC. This translates into CSVRTGTGVGYTF. Variable domain in full (rest from reference TRBV29-1 and TRBJ1-2): SAVISQKPSRDICQRGTSLTIQCQVDSQVTMMFWYRQQPGQSLTLIATANQGSEATYESGFVIDKFPISRPNLTFSTLTVSNMSPEDSSIYLCSVRTGTGVGYTFGSGTRLTVV.

This chain joins TRBV14 and TRBJ1-1; TRBD1 aligns across 8 bases. CDR3 length: 15 residues. With V trimmed by 6 bases and J by 5 bases, 11 bases remained unmatched. Germline V gene sequence: CDR1 SGHDN, CDR2 FVKESK. This chain's CDR3 is CASSPTTGAGTEAFF. As DNA, the CDR3 is TGTGCCAGCAGTCCGACGACAGGGGCGGGAACTGAAGCTTTCTTT.

J is TRBJ2-1 and V is TRBV19; TRBD2 might be the D (5 bases). CDR1 and CDR2 (germline): LNHDA, SQIVND (reference sequence). V gave up 5 bases and J gave up 4 bases, with 9 bases separating them. The CDR3 runs 13 residues. CDR3 residues: CASSGTSYNEQFF. The DNA of the CDR3 is TGTGCCAGTAGTGGTACTAGTTACAATGAGCAGTTCTTC.

The chain has TRBV5-1 and TRBJ2-1; 7 nucleotides match TRBD1. Germline CDR1 and CDR2: SGHRS and YFSETQ. Unmatched junction bases numbered 5, after V lost 4 bases and J lost 7 bases. This CDR3 has 13 residues. CDR3 protein: CASSVDRVNEQFF. DNA for the CDR3: TGCGCCAGCAGCGTAGACAGGGTTAATGAGCAGTTCTTC.

The chain carries TRBV7-2 and TRBJ1-5; D perhaps matches TRBD1 (5 bases). The germline V gene encodes CDR1 SGHTA and CDR2 FQGNSA. The V end was cut by 2 bases, the J end by 4 bases, with 9 bases between. The length of the CDR3 is 14 residues. CDR3 sequence: CASSLLAGNQPQHF. CDR3 nucleotide sequence: TGTGCCAGCAGCTTATTGGCAGGGAATCAGCCCCAGCATTTT.

This clone was seen a few times. The V gene is TRBV6-5, the J gene TRBJ1-3; D remains ambiguous. Deletions cut 0 bases from V and 3 bases from J, with 6 bases between. The CDR3 loop spans 14 amino acids. CDR1 is MNHEY and CDR2 is SVGAGI in the germline V gene. In DNA form, the CDR3 reads TGTGCCAGCAGTTACTCCGGGAATGGAAACACCATATATTTT. As protein: CASSYSGNGNTIYF.

A few counts support this clone. The rearrangement joins TRBV6-5 to TRBJ1-5; 7 nucleotides match TRBD1. The CDR3 is 14 amino acids. V lost 5 bases and J lost 5; bases outside the gene matches: 6. Germline V gene sequence: CDR1 MNHEY, CDR2 SVGAGI. The CDR3 bases are TGTGCCAGCAGTCCCGACAGGGTGGATCAGCCCCAGCATTTT. Its protein is CASSPDRVDQPQHF.

This clone appeared many times. J is TRBJ2-4 and V is TRBV27, with D uncertain. There are 13 residues in the CDR3. Germline CDR1 reads MNHEY; CDR2 reads SMNVEV (reference sequence). The V and J ends lost 0 bases and 6 bases respectively, with 6 bases between them. The CDR3 coding sequence is TGTGCCAGCAGTTTATCCAGACTAAACATTCAGTACTTC. Amino acids: CASSLSRLNIQYF.

This clone was seen a few times. The chain has TRBV6-5 and TRBJ1-1; the D gene is possibly TRBD1 (5 bases). The CDR3 runs to 13 residues. V was clipped by 7 bases and J by 6 bases, with 15 bases between them. CDR1 MNHEY and CDR2 SVGAGI come from the germline V gene. The CDR3 bases are TGTGCCAGCACCACAGACAGCCGGTCTGAAGCTTTCTTT. This translates into CASTTDSRSEAFF.

J is TRBJ2-7 and V is TRBV29-1, with D perhaps TRBD2 (5 bases). The CDR3 consists of 12 residues. Germline V gene sequence: CDR1 SQVTM, CDR2 ANQGSEA. The germline V and J ends were trimmed by 5 bases and 2 bases, with 10 bases remaining between them. The chain's CDR3 is CSVYGDAYEQYF. CDR3 sequence (DNA): TGCAGCGTTTACGGGGATGCCTACGAGCAGTACTTC.

This chain connects TRBV28 to TRBJ2-1; 11 positions agree with TRBD2. Germline CDR1 reads MDHEN; CDR2 reads SYDVKM. The CDR3 is 13 amino acids. V dropped 8 bases and J dropped 5; count of bases not matched to a gene: 2. Here the CDR3 DNA reads TGTGCCAGCGGGACTAGCGGAAACAATGAGCAGTTCTTC. Its protein is CASGTSGNNEQFF.

This clone has more than one count but fewer than ten. The chain has TRBV7-9 and TRBJ2-1, with 8 bases fitting TRBD2. Germline values: CDR1 SEHNR, CDR2 FQNEAQ (reference sequence). The CDR3 totals 15 residues. Losses at the gene ends were 5 bases for V and 7 bases for J; bases not matched to a gene: 10. The chain's CDR3 is CASSLRGAGGNEQFF. The CDR3 nucleotides are TGTGCCAGCAGCCTTCGGGGGGCGGGGGGTAATGAGCAGTTCTTC. Variable domain in full (rest from reference TRBV7-9 and TRBJ2-1): DTGVSQNPRHKITKRGQNVTFRCDPISEHNRLYWYRQTLGQGPEFLTYFQNEAQLEKSRLLSDRFSAERPKGSFSTLEIQRTEQGDSAMYLCASSLRGAGGNEQFFGPGTRLTVL.

The J gene is TRBJ2-6, the V gene TRBV14; TRBD2 might be the D (7 bases). Deletions cut 5 bases from V and 4 bases from J, with 18 bases between. The CDR3 spans 17 residues. Germline-derived CDR1 and CDR2 are SGHDN and FVKESK. The CDR3 DNA reads TGTGCCAGCAGCGCTAACCGAGGGGGGGTGGGGGCCAACGTCCTGACTTTC. Amino acids: CASSANRGGVGANVLTF.

This chain uses TRBV9 with TRBJ2-7; a possible D gene is TRBD1 (5 bases). Trimming removed 0 bases at V and 4 bases at J, with 14 bases between. The germline V gene has CDR1 SGDLS and CDR2 YYNGEE. There are 15 residues in the CDR3. CDR3 sequence: CASSVECGAGYEQYV. CDR3 sequence (DNA): TGTGCCAGCAGCGTAGAATGTGGGGCCGGTTACGAGCAGTACGTC.

This clone showed up many times. The rearrangement links TRBV6-5 to TRBJ1-1; maybe TRBD1 (5 bases). Per germline, CDR1 MNHEY and CDR2 SVGAGI. The CDR3 length is 15 residues. V dropped 0 bases and J dropped 4 bases, with 12 bases sitting between them. The CDR3 region has the DNA TGTGCCAGCAGTTACTCGGGCAGGGTTGTCACTGAAGCTTTCTTT. Its translation: CASSYSGRVVTEAFF.

The sample holds a few counts of this clone. The chain links TRBV19 to TRBJ2-3; 8 bases agree with TRBD1. J lost 4 bases, V lost 4 bases, and 4 bases had no gene match. CDR1 is LNHDA and CDR2 is SQIVND in the germline V gene (reference sequence). The CDR3 has 14 residues. Written as DNA, the CDR3 is TGTGCCAGTAGTACAGGACAGGGCCCAGATACGCAGTATTTT. It is translated as CASSTGQGPDTQYF. Supplemented by reference TRBV19 and TRBJ2-3, the full variable domain reads DGGITQSPKYLFRKEGQNVTLSCEQNLNHDAMYWYRQDPGQGLRLIYYSQIVNDFQKGDIAEGYSVSREKKESFPLTVTSAQKNPTAFYLCASSTGQGPDTQYFGPGTRLTVL.

This clone has only one observation. The chain has TRBV7-3 and TRBJ2-1, with TRBD2 matching over 10 bases. This CDR3 is built from 18 residues. CDR1 is SGHTA, CDR2 FQGTGA, per germline. The V segment lost 2 bases and the J segment 0 bases; nucleotides outside the gene matches: 7. The CDR3 loop reads CASSLVSGGMSSYNEQFF. CDR3 bases: TGTGCCAGCAGCTTAGTTAGCGGGGGGATGAGCTCCTACAATGAGCAGTTCTTC.

There are a few counts of this clone. The gene calls are TRBV4-1 and TRBJ2-2, with D possibly being TRBD1 (6 bases). V shed 4 bases and J shed 7 bases, with 19 bases lying between them. The CDR3 loop spans 16 amino acids. Germline-derived CDR1 and CDR2 are MGHRA and YSYEKL. CDR3 loop: CASSLSVGQGNGELFF. In DNA form, the CDR3 reads TGCGCCAGCAGCCTTTCGGTCGGGCAGGGGAACGGGGAGCTGTTTTTT.

J is TRBJ2-3 and V is TRBV4-1; 7 positions agree with TRBD1. The CDR3 consists of 16 residues. V dropped 1 base and J dropped 4; count of bases not matched to a gene: 8. CDR1 is MGHRA and CDR2 is YSYEKL in the germline V gene. The CDR3 loop reads CASSQGGGGPPDTQYF. The CDR3 DNA reads as TGCGCCAGCAGCCAAGGAGGGGGCGGGCCGCCAGATACGCAGTATTTT.

There are a few counts of this clone. The rearrangement uses TRBV5-4 and TRBJ2-7; 9 bases agree with TRBD2. This CDR3 is built from 14 residues. Trimming removed 0 bases from V and 4 bases from J; junction bases left unmatched: 2. Germline CDR1 and CDR2: SGHNT and YYREEE (reference sequence). CDR3 nucleotides: TGTGCCAGCAGCTTGGCAAGCGGGAGGTACGAGCAGTACTTC. As protein: CASSLASGRYEQYF.

This clone was detected only a few times. This rearrangement joins TRBV10-1 to TRBJ1-5; TRBD1 matches at 8 bases. In germline, CDR1 is WNHNN, CDR2 SYGVQD (reference sequence). Unmatched junction bases numbered 8, after V lost 5 bases and J lost 2 bases. The CDR3 runs 16 residues. CDR3 in amino acids: CASSRKQGDCNQPQHF. The CDR3 DNA sequence: TGCGCCAGCAGTCGGAAACAGGGGGACTGCAATCAGCCCCAGCATTTT.

This chain connects TRBV7-6 to TRBJ1-5; D may be TRBD1 (5 bases). In germline, CDR1 is SGHVS, CDR2 FNYEAQ. V dropped 5 bases and J dropped 4 bases, with 12 bases sitting between them. The CDR3 length is 14 residues. The CDR3 reads CASSEGAGNQPQHF. The CDR3 DNA sequence: TGTGCCAGCAGCGAAGGGGCCGGGAATCAGCCCCAGCATTTT.

J is TRBJ2-2 and V is TRBV28; 11 nucleotides align to TRBD1. V lost 7 bases and J lost 5; bases outside the gene matches: 3. This CDR3 is 14 amino acids long. The V gene's germline CDR1 is MDHEN and CDR2 SYDVKM. Here the CDR3 reads CASNGQGATGELFF. CDR3 coding DNA: TGTGCCAGCAACGGACAGGGGGCGACCGGGGAGCTGTTTTTT.